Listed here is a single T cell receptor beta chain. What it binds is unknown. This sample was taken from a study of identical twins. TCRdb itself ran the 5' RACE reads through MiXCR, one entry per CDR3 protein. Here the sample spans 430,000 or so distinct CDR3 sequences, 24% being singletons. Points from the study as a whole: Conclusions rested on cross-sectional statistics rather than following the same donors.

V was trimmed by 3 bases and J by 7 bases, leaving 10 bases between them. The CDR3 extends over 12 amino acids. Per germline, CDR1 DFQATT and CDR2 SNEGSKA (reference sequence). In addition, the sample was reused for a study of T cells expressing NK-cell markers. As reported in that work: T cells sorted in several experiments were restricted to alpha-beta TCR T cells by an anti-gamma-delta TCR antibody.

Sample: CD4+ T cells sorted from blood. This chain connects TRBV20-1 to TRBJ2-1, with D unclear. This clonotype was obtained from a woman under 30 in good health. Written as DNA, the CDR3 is TGCAGTGCTAGGGCCCTTTGGAATGAGCAGTTCTTC. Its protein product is CSARALWNEQFF.